This paragraph reports one T cell receptor beta chain. Antigen unknown. This sample is drawn from a study of T cell responses to AZD1222 COVID-19 vaccine. About the study: Pooled together were second doses at about 4 or about 12 weeks.

Method: immunoSEQ multiplex PCR; TCRdb's copy keeps in-frame clones and lacks some. The sample lists some 200,000 clones; roughly 90% were seen once. Study outcomes and limitations: After two AZD1222 doses, spike-specific TCR breadth and depth rose versus day 0. Seropositive AZD1222 recipients at baseline numbered only five or six.

The CDR3 consists of 17 residues. CDR1 and CDR2 (germline): SGHRS, YFSETQ. The V segment lost 0 bases and the J segment 4 bases; nucleotides outside the gene matches: 10. The clonotype comes from an adult in good health. The specimen comprised peripheral blood, sampled on day 0 of AZD1222 vaccination. The chain combines TRBV5-1 with TRBJ2-7; the match to TRBD1 covers 10 bases. The CDR3 DNA sequence: TGCGCCAGCAGCTTGGAGGCGTACGGGACAGGGGCTTACGAGCAGTACTTC. Its translation: CASSLEAYGTGAYEQYF.